Here is one T cell receptor (beta chain) with its context. Its antigen is as yet unknown. This entry comes from a study of OX40 agonist ivuxolimab in advanced cancers. Turning to the study itself: Of mixed ages from roughly 23 to 85 and averaging around 60 years, the group was around 78% male.

Germline CDR1 SEHNR, CDR2 FQNEAQ (reference sequence). V gave up 6 bases and J gave up 4 bases; unmatched junction bases: 7. This CDR3 comprises 15 residues. This table comes from immunoSEQ multiplex PCR, and its TCRdb copy is limited to in-frame clones, with some not included. The sample records some 50,000 clones, about 90% being singletons. Study outcomes and limitations: Low normalized T-cell clonal expansion was also seen in some nonresponders. CD4+ and CD8+ T cells in blood underwent clonal expansion by week 6 at 0.1 to 3.0 mg/kg.

This sequence was found in an adult with an advanced solid tumor such as melanoma, head and neck, liver or kidney cancer. Sequencing was performed on CD4+ or CD8+ T cells sorted from blood, taken in a trial of the OX40 agonist ivuxolimab. This chain joins TRBV7-9 and TRBJ2-2; the match to TRBD2 covers 8 bases. The CDR3, as DNA: TGTGCCAGCAGGCTCGCCGGACTAGCCACCGGGGAGCTGTTTTTT. Protein sequence: CASRLAGLATGELFF.